The next 5 T cell receptor beta chains were all read from a single sample in a study of identical twins. One entry per CDR3 protein, called by TCRdb with MiXCR from the 5' RACE reads. The repertoire consists of a few hundred thousand distinct CDR3 sequences, with roughly 9.9% occurring once and the leading ten covering 2.5% to 3.5%. Separately, the same data were catalogued under a study of yellow fever vaccine responses in identical twins.

The sample comprised PBMCs. The source is a young woman in good health.

The table lists this clonotype with many counts. V usage is TRBV4-2 and J usage is TRBJ2-7; 9 nucleotides align to TRBD1. V shed 5 bases, J shed 0 bases, and the junction held 5 bases outside the gene matches. The CDR3 has 15 residues. Germline V gene lookup returns CDR1 LGHNA and CDR2 YNFKEQ. The chain's CDR3 is CASSSRTGVSYEQYF. The CDR3, as DNA: TGTGCCAGCAGCTCCCGGACAGGGGTCTCCTACGAGCAGTACTTC.

This clonotype was recorded many times. The rearrangement uses TRBV5-4 and TRBJ2-2; perhaps TRBD1 as D (5 bases). The CDR3 is 13 amino acids. Germline loops: CDR1 SGHNT, CDR2 YYREEE (reference sequence). Trimming took 3 bases from V and 5 from J, leaving 8 bases between them. The CDR3 DNA follows: TGTGCCAGCAGCTCCAGGGTGACCGGGGAGCTGTTTTTT. Translated: CASSSRVTGELFF.

The CDR3 DNA reads as TGTGCCTGGACATCGAGGGGGAGCTCCTACGAGCAGTACTTC. As protein: CAWTSRGSSYEQYF. The chain has TRBV30 and TRBJ2-7; TRBD1 might be the D (6 bases). The CDR3 has 14 residues. Trimming removed 4 bases from V and 0 bases from J, with 13 bases in between. Germline V lookup: CDR1 GTSNPN, CDR2 SVGIG (reference sequence).

This clonotype showed up many times. This chain joins TRBV20-1 and TRBJ2-4, with 14 nucleotides matching TRBD2. CDR3 length: 17 residues. Germline CDR1 is DFQATT and CDR2 is SNEGSKA (reference sequence). V was clipped by 6 bases and J by 6 bases; unmatched bases: 13. This chain's CDR3 is CSAHTTGTSGGLNIQYF. The CDR3, as DNA: TGCAGTGCCCACACTACCGGGACTAGCGGGGGTTTAAACATTCAGTACTTC.

This clonotype appeared a few times. The gene calls are TRBV6-5 and TRBJ2-1, with D possibly being TRBD2 (5 bases). CDR3 length: 14 residues. The V end lost 4 bases, the J end lost 7 bases, and 14 bases lay between the germline ends. The germline V gene has CDR1 MNHEY and CDR2 SVGAGI. The CDR3 region has the DNA TGTGCCAGCAGTTCGTCGGCGGGCGGGAATGAGCAGTTCTTC. Protein sequence: CASSSSAGGNEQFF.